This T cell receptor beta chain was profiled in a study of T cell responses to AZD1222 COVID-19 vaccine. Profiled with immunoSEQ multiplex PCR; TCRdb holds only in-frame clones, not every one. The sample has some 120,000 clones, approximately 85% seen once. V was cut by 5 bases and J by 1 base, with 8 bases left in between. CDR1 and CDR2 from the germline V gene are SGHTA and FQGTGA. The CDR3 runs to 14 residues. The sample here was peripheral blood, taken on day 0 of AZD1222 vaccination. V and J are TRBV7-3 and TRBJ2-2, with D maybe TRBD1 (6 bases). This TCR was sampled from an adult in good health. CDR3 sequence: CASSKQGNTGELFF. Written as DNA, the CDR3 is TGTGCCAGCAGCAAACAGGGGAACACCGGGGAGCTGTTTTTT. The variable domain in full, with the rest retrieved from reference TRBV7-3 and TRBJ2-2, is GAGVSQTPSNKVTEKGKYVELRCDPISGHTALYWYRQSLGQGPEFLIYFQGTGAADDSGLPNDRFFAVRPEGSVSTLKIQRTERGDSAVYLCASSKQGNTGELFFGEGSRLTVL.